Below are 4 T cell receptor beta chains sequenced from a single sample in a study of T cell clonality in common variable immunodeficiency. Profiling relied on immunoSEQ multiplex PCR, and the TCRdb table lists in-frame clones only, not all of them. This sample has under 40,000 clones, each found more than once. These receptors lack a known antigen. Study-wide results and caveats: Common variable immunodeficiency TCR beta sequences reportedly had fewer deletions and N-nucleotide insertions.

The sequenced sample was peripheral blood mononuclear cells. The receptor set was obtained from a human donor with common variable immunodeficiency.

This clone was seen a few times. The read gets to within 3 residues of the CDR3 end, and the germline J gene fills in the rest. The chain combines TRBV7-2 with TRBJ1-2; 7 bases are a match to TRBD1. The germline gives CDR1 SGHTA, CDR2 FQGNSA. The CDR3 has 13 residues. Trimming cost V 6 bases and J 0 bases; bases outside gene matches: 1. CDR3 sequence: CASRTGTNYGYTF. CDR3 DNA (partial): TGTGCCAGCAGGACAGGGACTAACTATGGC.

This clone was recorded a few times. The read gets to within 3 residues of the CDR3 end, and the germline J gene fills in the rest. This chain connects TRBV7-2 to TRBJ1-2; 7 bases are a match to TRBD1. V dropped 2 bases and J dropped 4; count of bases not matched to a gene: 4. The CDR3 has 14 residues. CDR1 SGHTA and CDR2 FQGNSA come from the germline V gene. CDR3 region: CASSLLGGAYGYTF. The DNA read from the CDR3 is TGTGCCAGCAGCTTATTAGGGGGCGCCTATGGC.

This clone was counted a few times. The CDR3 bases that were read are TGTGCCAGCAGCTTAATCCGGGGTACTAATGAAAAA. It codes for CASSLIRGTNEK. In full, the CDR3 is CASSLIRGTNEKLFF. V usage is TRBV7-2 and J usage is TRBJ1-4; D is ambiguous. The read finishes 3 residues shy of the CDR3 end, and the germline J gene is used to complete it. The CDR3 runs to 15 residues. Trimming pared 2 bases from V and 2 bases from J, leaving 9 bases between. Germline lookup yields CDR1 SGHTA and CDR2 FQGNSA. Full variable domain (missing parts from reference TRBV7-2 and TRBJ1-4): GAGVSQSPSNKVTEKGKDVELRCDPISGHTALYWYRQSLGQGLEFLIYFQGNSAPDKSGLPSDRFSAERTGGSVSTLTIQRTQQEDSAVYLCASSLIRGTNEKLFFGSGTQLSVL.

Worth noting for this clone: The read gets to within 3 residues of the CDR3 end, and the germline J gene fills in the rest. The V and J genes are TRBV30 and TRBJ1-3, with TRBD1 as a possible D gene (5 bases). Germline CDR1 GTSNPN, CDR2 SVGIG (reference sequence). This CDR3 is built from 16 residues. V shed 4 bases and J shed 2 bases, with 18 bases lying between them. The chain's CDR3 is CAWTAWTNFAGNTIYF. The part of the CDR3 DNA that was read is TGTGCCTGGACCGCTTGGACAAATTTTGCTGGAAACACC.